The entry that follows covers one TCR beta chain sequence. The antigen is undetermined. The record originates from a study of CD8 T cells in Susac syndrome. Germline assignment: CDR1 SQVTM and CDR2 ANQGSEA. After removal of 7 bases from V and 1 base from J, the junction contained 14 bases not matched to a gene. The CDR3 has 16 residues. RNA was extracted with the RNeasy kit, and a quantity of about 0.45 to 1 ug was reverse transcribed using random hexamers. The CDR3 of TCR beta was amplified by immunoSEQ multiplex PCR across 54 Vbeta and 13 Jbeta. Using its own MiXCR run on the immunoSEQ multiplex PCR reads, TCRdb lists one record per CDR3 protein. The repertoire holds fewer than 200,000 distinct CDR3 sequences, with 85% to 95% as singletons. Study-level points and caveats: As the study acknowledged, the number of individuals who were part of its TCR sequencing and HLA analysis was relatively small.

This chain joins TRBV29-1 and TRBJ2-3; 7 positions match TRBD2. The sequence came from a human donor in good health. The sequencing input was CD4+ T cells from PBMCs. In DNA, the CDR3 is TGCAGCGCCAAAGGGGCGACTAGCCGTCGCACAGATACGCAGTATTTT. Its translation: CSAKGATSRRTDTQYF.